The entry below gives a single T cell receptor (beta chain) sequence along with its context. What it binds is not known. This specimen comes from a study of T cell responses to AZD1222 COVID-19 vaccine. The protocol was immunoSEQ multiplex PCR, while the TCRdb copy is restricted to in-frame clones and leaves out a portion. The sample carries 110,000 or so clones, about 89% recorded once. Overall study results and limits: Baseline serostatus was positive in only six AZD1222 recipients. Epitopes outside B.1.351 and B.1.1.7 mutated regions reportedly drew nearly half of spike TCRs. Repertoires in all cases were sampled only once the peak T cell response had passed.

The clonotype originates from an adult who received the AZD1222 COVID-19 vaccine. The sample in question was peripheral blood, obtained 28 days after the second AZD1222 dose.

The CDR3 region is CASSLNRGLDEKLFF. The CDR3 bases are TGTGCCAGCAGCTTGAATAGGGGCCTTGATGAAAAACTGTTTTTT. The chain uses TRBV5-4 and TRBJ1-4, with D tentatively TRBD1 (5 bases). Germline V gives CDR1 SGHNT, CDR2 YYREEE (reference sequence). This CDR3 is built from 15 residues. Trimming pared 1 base from V and 6 bases from J, leaving 13 bases between.